Listed below are T cell receptor beta chains from one sample, sequenced in a study of OX40 agonist ivuxolimab in advanced cancers. The table came from immunoSEQ multiplex PCR; TCRdb's copy has only in-frame clones and leaves some out. The sample lists over 50,000 clones; around 92% were seen once. The material was CD4+ or CD8+ T cells sorted from blood, obtained in a trial of the OX40 agonist ivuxolimab. The receptors derive from an adult with an advanced solid tumor such as melanoma, head and neck, liver or kidney cancer. CDR3s include the opening cysteine and the closing phenylalanine or tryptophan. A D gene is named only where the DNA matches it firmly. Part of the rows lack a size; the others show once, few, many or a class for expanded clones.

J gene,clone size,V gene,D gene,CDR3 protein,CDR3 DNA
TRBJ1-1,few,TRBV9,NA,CASSEGHRNTEAFF,TGTGCCAGCAGCGAAGGACACAGGAACACTGAAGCTTTCTTT
TRBJ2-1,NA,TRBV28,NA,CASSLPWTVSSYNEQFF,TGTGCCAGCAGTTTACCCTGGACGGTTAGCTCCTACAATGAGCAGTTCTTC
TRBJ2-5,NA,TRBV5-1,NA,CASSWRETQYF,TGCGCCAGCAGCTGGAGGGAGACCCAGTACTTC
TRBJ2-3,NA,TRBV6-5,NA,CASSYSGDHTQYF,TGTGCCAGCAGTTACTCGGGAGATCATACGCAGTATTTT
TRBJ1-1,NA,TRBV4-2,NA,CASSQDMRSLRELAFF,TGTGCCAGCAGCCAAGATATGAGGAGCCTGCGGGAGTTAGCTTTCTTT
TRBJ1-3,NA,TRBV5-6,NA,CASSLGAAVNTVYF,TGTGCCAGCAGCTTGGGAGCAGCTGTAAACACCGTATATTTT
TRBJ2-2,NA,TRBV7-2,NA,CASSLRPAGSGTGELFF,TGTGCCAGCAGCTTAAGGCCGGCCGGGAGCGGGACCGGGGAGCTGTTTTTT
TRBJ1-5,few,TRBV6-5,TRBD1,CASRRGQGDQPQHF,TGTGCCAGCAGGCGGGGACAGGGTGATCAGCCCCAGCATTTT
TRBJ2-2,NA,TRBV7-9,NA,CASSLAPGGLNTGELFF,TGTGCCAGCAGCTTAGCCCCCGGGGGTCTCAACACCGGGGAGCTGTTTTTT
TRBJ1-4,NA,TRBV9,TRBD1,CASSQYGTGNEKLFF,TGTGCCAGCAGCCAATACGGGACAGGGAATGAAAAACTGTTTTTT
TRBJ1-2,NA,TRBV6-5,NA,CASSYGPWGGGYTF,TGTGCCAGCAGTTACGGCCCTTGGGGAGGCGGCTACACCTTC
TRBJ1-2,once,TRBV6-5,NA,CASSYSAGVDYGYTF,TGTGCCAGCAGTTACTCGGCAGGGGTGGACTATGGCTACACCTTC
TRBJ1-2,few,TRBV6-5,NA,CASSYPGLGYTF,TGTGCCAGCAGTTACCCGGGGCTTGGCTACACCTTC
TRBJ2-1,NA,TRBV5-1,TRBD2,CASSLAAGGPFNEQFF,TGCGCCAGCAGCTTGGCGGCGGGAGGGCCATTCAATGAGCAGTTCTTC
TRBJ1-2,NA,TRBV30,NA,CAWSVGAGWDGYTF,TGTGCCTGGAGTGTAGGGGCAGGGTGGGATGGCTACACCTTC
TRBJ1-5,NA,TRBV4-1,NA,CASSQDKHQPQHF,TGCGCCAGCAGCCAAGATAAACATCAGCCCCAGCATTTT
TRBJ2-6,NA,TRBV7-3,TRBD1,CASSLFQGALEAGANVLTF,TGTGCCAGCAGCTTATTCCAGGGGGCCCTCGAAGCGGGGGCCAACGTCCTGACTTTC
TRBJ2-1,NA,TRBV4-1,NA,CASSHPGGLYNEQFF,TGCGCCAGCAGCCATCCCGGGGGGCTTTACAATGAGCAGTTCTTC
TRBJ2-7,NA,TRBV9,NA,CASSLTGEKLYEQYF,TGTGCCAGCAGCCTAACGGGGGAGAAGCTCTACGAGCAGTACTTC
TRBJ2-3,NA,TRBV9,TRBD2,CASSTGTSGSLGIDTQYF,TGTGCCAGCAGCACCGGGACTAGCGGGTCCCTAGGAATAGATACGCAGTATTTT
TRBJ1-5,NA,TRBV19,NA,CASSIGVLYSNQPQHF,TGTGCCAGTAGTATAGGGGTCCTCTATAGCAATCAGCCCCAGCATTTT
TRBJ1-1,NA,TRBV30,NA,CAWSVHLQTEAFF,TGTGCCTGGAGTGTACACCTTCAGACTGAAGCTTTCTTT
TRBJ2-2,NA,TRBV5-1,NA,CASSLTKGNTGELFF,TGCGCCAGCAGCTTGACGAAGGGGAACACCGGGGAGCTGTTTTTT
TRBJ1-5,NA,TRBV28,TRBD1,CASSEGQGVWQPQHF,TGTGCCAGCAGTGAGGGACAGGGGGTATGGCAGCCCCAGCATTTT
TRBJ2-3,once,TRBV11-2,NA,CASSLGSSTDTQYF,TGTGCCAGCAGCTTAGGGTCGAGCACAGATACGCAGTATTTT
TRBJ1-2,NA,TRBV28,NA,CASSSPQLDRWPGYTF,TGTGCCAGCAGTTCCCCCCAATTAGACAGGTGGCCTGGCTACACCTTC
TRBJ1-6,NA,TRBV28,NA,CASSFGRGSPLHF,TGTGCCAGCAGTTTCGGGCGGGGTTCACCCCTCCACTTT
TRBJ2-5,NA,TRBV29-1,NA,CSVEGGDGKETQYF,TGCAGCGTTGAAGGCGGGGATGGGAAAGAGACCCAGTACTTC
TRBJ1-1,once,TRBV10-3,TRBD1,CAIMSGTDNTEAFF,TGTGCCATCATGTCCGGGACAGACAACACTGAAGCTTTCTTT
TRBJ1-5,NA,TRBV5-4,NA,CASSYTYPGGRDQPQHF,TGTGCCAGCAGCTACACTTACCCGGGGGGTAGGGATCAGCCCCAGCATTTT
TRBJ2-2,NA,TRBV7-9,NA,CASSLDWAGELFF,TGTGCCAGCAGCTTAGATTGGGCCGGGGAGCTGTTTTTT
TRBJ1-2,once,TRBV9,NA,CASSAPGLPYGYTF,TGTGCCAGCAGCGCTCCGGGACTCCCGTATGGCTACACCTTC
TRBJ1-5,NA,TRBV27,TRBD1,CASSWDSHQPQHF,TGTGCCAGCAGCTGGGACAGCCATCAGCCCCAGCATTTT
TRBJ1-1,NA,TRBV4-3,NA,CASSQEGYGDTEAFF,TGCGCCAGCAGCCAAGAAGGTTATGGGGACACTGAAGCTTTCTTT
TRBJ2-1,NA,TRBV2,TRBD2,CASSRLADRNEQFF,TGTGCCAGCAGTCGACTAGCGGATCGTAATGAGCAGTTCTTC
TRBJ2-3,NA,TRBV11-2,NA,CASSYYTDTQYF,TGTGCCAGCAGCTACTACACAGATACGCAGTATTTT
TRBJ1-2,NA,TRBV28,NA,CASRGSYGYTF,TGTGCCAGCAGAGGAAGCTATGGCTACACCTTC
TRBJ2-1,NA,TRBV6-5,NA,CASSYSRLTEGDEQFF,TGTGCCAGCAGTTACTCAAGACTAACGGAGGGGGATGAGCAGTTCTTC
TRBJ1-5,NA,TRBV6-6,NA,CASSPGQFNQPQHF,TGTGCCAGCAGTCCTGGACAGTTCAATCAGCCCCAGCATTTT
TRBJ2-1,NA,TRBV7-3,TRBD2,CASSPLAGGLNEQFF,TGTGCCAGCAGCCCTCTAGCGGGGGGGCTTAATGAGCAGTTCTTC
TRBJ1-5,NA,TRBV5-6,NA,CASSSADSNQPQHF,TGTGCCAGCAGCTCCGCAGATAGCAATCAGCCCCAGCATTTT
TRBJ1-4,NA,TRBV4-3,NA,CASSLGAGPNEKLFF,TGCGCCAGCAGCTTAGGGGCAGGGCCTAATGAAAAACTGTTTTTT
TRBJ2-1,NA,TRBV28,NA,CASSLSLLYNEQFF,TGTGCCAGCAGTTTATCACTACTCTACAATGAGCAGTTCTTC
TRBJ1-6,NA,TRBV6-1,NA,CATIDPGTPSYNSPLHF,TGTGCCACCATTGACCCCGGGACACCCTCCTATAATTCACCCCTCCACTTT
TRBJ2-2,NA,TRBV11-2,NA,CASSLLRRGSTGELFF,TGTGCCAGCAGCTTATTGCGGCGTGGGTCCACCGGGGAGCTGTTTTTT
TRBJ1-1,NA,TRBV5-1,TRBD1,CASSYSTGGPEAFF,TGCGCCAGCAGCTATTCAACAGGGGGCCCTGAAGCTTTCTTT
TRBJ1-1,NA,TRBV7-8,NA,CASSLGGWGSNTEAFF,TGTGCCAGCAGCTTGGGTGGTTGGGGGTCCAACACTGAAGCTTTCTTT
TRBJ2-2,NA,TRBV7-3,TRBD2,CASSFPGGIGTGELFF,TGTGCCAGCAGCTTCCCGGGGGGGATCGGCACCGGGGAGCTGTTTTTT
TRBJ1-2,NA,TRBV9,TRBD1,CASSLGQGGRGYTF,TGTGCCAGCAGCCTAGGACAGGGAGGACGTGGCTACACCTTC
TRBJ1-2,few,TRBV2,NA,CASSGSGDLPPDYGYTF,TGTGCCAGCAGTGGGTCCGGGGATCTTCCACCTGACTATGGCTACACCTTC
TRBJ1-1,NA,TRBV5-6,NA,CASSLDAARPEAFF,TGTGCCAGCAGCTTGGACGCGGCGCGGCCTGAAGCTTTCTTT
TRBJ1-1,NA,TRBV10-3,TRBD1,CAISVGTEMNTEAFF,TGTGCCATCAGTGTTGGGACAGAAATGAACACTGAAGCTTTCTTT
TRBJ1-3,NA,TRBV9,NA,CASSSDRSGNTIYF,TGTGCCAGCAGCTCCGACAGGTCTGGAAACACCATATATTTT
TRBJ1-2,NA,TRBV4-1,TRBD1,CASSQEFTGVIYGYTF,TGCGCCAGCAGCCAAGAATTTACAGGGGTAATCTATGGCTACACCTTC
TRBJ1-5,once,TRBV7-8,NA,CASSLEGGGREEPQHF,TGTGCCAGCAGCTTAGAGGGGGGAGGACGGGAGGAGCCCCAGCATTTT
TRBJ1-1,few,TRBV2,NA,CASLTLDSKNTEAFF,TGTGCCAGCCTTACCTTGGACAGTAAGAACACTGAAGCTTTCTTT
TRBJ2-1,NA,TRBV2,NA,CASSELALNEQFF,TGTGCCAGCAGTGAGTTAGCCCTCAATGAGCAGTTCTTC
TRBJ1-1,NA,TRBV6-1,NA,CASSEGTVNTEAFF,TGTGCCAGCAGTGAAGGGACAGTGAACACTGAAGCTTTCTTT
TRBJ2-3,NA,TRBV14,TRBD1,CASSRTGVDTQYF,TGTGCCAGCAGCCGGACAGGGGTAGATACGCAGTATTTT